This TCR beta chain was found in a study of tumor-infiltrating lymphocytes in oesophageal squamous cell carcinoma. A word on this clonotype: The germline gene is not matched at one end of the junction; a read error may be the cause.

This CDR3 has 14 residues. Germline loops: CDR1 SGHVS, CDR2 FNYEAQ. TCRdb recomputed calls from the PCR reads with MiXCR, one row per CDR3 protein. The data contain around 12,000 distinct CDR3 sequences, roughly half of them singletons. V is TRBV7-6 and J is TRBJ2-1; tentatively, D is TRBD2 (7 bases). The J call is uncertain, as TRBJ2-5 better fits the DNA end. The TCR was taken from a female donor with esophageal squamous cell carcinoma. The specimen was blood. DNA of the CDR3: TGTGCTAGCAGCTTCGGGGGGCTAGGGGAGACCCAGTACTTC. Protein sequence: CASSFGGLGETQYF.